The sequence of this TCR beta chain was determined in a study of blood T cell repertoires in COVID-19. This clone was observed a single time. Original processing notes: By means of reference gene primer amplification, nucleated cell counts were estimated. Measured with immunoSEQ multiplex PCR; TCRdb has only the in-frame clones, and not every one. The V and J calls and the clone size are those of that table, but D and trimming were determined from the DNA. This table holds some 270,000 clones, 84% found once. CDR3 length: 15 amino acids. Trimming removed 6 bases from V and 5 bases from J; junction bases left unmatched: 8. The V gene's germline CDR1 is SNHLY and CDR2 FYNNEI.

The chain has TRBV2 and TRBJ2-1, with 9 bases fitting TRBD1. The sequencing sample was made of peripheral blood. This TCR derives from a woman between 40 and 50 years old who had recovered from COVID-19. The DNA of the CDR3 is TGTGCCAGCAGCCGACAGGGGGACGGCCACAATGAGCAGTTCTTC. Amino acid sequence: CASSRQGDGHNEQFF.